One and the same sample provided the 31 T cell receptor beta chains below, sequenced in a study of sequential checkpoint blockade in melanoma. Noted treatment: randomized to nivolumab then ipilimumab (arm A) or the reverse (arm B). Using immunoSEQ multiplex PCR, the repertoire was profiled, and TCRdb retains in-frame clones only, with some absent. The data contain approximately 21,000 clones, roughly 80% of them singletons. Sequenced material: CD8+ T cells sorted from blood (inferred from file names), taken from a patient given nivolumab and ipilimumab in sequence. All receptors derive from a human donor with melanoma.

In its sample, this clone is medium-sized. CDR3 amino acids: CASRAGDLEYF. CDR3 in DNA: TGTGCCAGCCGAGCCGGAGACCTGGAGTACTTC. The V gene is TRBV11-2, the J gene TRBJ2-7; D is unclear. Germline CDR1 SGHAT, CDR2 FQNNGV. The CDR3 covers 11 residues. V lost 8 bases and J 11 bases, leaving 16 bases between the germline ends. Supplemented by reference TRBV11-2 and TRBJ2-7, the full variable domain reads EAGVAQSPRYKIIEKRQSVAFWCNPISGHATLYWYQQILGQGPKLLIQFQNNGVVDDSQLPKDRFSAERLKGVDSTLKIQPAKLEDSAVYLCASRAGDLEYFGPGTRLTVT.

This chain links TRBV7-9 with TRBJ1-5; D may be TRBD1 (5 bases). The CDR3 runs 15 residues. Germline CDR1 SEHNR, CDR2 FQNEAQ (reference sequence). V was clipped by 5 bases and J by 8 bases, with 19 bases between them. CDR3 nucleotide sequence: TGTGCCAGCAGCGCAGGGAACAGAAATACTGAGCCCCAGCATTTT. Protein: CASSAGNRNTEPQHF.

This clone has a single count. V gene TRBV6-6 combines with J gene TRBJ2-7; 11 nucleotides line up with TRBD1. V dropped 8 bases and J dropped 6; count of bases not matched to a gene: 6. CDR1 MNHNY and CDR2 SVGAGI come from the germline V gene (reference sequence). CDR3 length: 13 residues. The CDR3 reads CASLGQGAFEQYF. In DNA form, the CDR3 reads TGTGCCAGCCTTGGACAGGGGGCGTTCGAGCAGTACTTC.

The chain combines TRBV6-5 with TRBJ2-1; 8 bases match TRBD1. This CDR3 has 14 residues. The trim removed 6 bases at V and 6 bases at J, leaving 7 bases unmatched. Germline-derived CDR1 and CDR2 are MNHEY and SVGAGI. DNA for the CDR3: TGTGCCAGCAGACGGACAGGGAATCCCAATGAGCAGTTCTTC. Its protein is CASRRTGNPNEQFF.

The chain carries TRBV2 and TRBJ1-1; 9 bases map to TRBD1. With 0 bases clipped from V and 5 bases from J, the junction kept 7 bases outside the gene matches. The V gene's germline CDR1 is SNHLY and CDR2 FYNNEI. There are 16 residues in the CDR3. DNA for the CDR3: TGTGCCAGCAGTGAAGCTGGACAGGGGTGGATGACTGAAGCTTTCTTT. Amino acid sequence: CASSEAGQGWMTEAFF.

The CDR3 sequence: CASSYSAGGLAGELFF. The CDR3 DNA follows: TGTGCCAGCAGTTACTCCGCGGGGGGGCTTGCCGGGGAGCTGTTTTTT. V gene TRBV6-5 combines with J gene TRBJ2-2, with 9 bases identical to TRBD2. The CDR3 is made up of 16 amino acids. Germline CDR1 reads MNHEY; CDR2 reads SVGAGI. The ends lost 0 bases at V and 6 bases at J; junction bases unmatched: 5.

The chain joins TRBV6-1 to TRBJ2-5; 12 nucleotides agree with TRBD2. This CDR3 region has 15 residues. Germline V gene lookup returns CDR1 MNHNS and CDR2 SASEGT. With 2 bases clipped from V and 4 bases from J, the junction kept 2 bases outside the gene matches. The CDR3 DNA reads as TGTGCCAGCAGTGAACTAGCGGGAGGGCCAGAGACCCAGTACTTC. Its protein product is CASSELAGGPETQYF.

The CDR3 DNA sequence: TGTGCCAGCAGTGAAGCCAGGTTCACTTACGAGCAGTACTTC. Its translation is CASSEARFTYEQYF. V usage is TRBV6-1 and J usage is TRBJ2-7, with no clear D. CDR3 length: 14 residues. Between the trimmed V and J ends, which lost 0 bases and 4 bases, there was a span of 10 bases. The germline gives CDR1 MNHNS, CDR2 SASEGT.

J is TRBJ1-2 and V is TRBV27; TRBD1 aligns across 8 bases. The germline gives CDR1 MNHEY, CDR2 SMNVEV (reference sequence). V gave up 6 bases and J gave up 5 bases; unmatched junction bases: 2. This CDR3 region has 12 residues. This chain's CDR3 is CASRGQAYGYTF. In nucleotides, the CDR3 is TGTGCCAGCAGGGGACAGGCGTATGGCTACACCTTC.

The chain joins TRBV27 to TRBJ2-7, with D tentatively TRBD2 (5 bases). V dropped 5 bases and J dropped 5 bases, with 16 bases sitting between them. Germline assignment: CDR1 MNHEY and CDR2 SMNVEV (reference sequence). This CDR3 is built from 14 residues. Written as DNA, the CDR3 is TGTGCCAGCAGTGACGGCCGGGGTTTCCACGAGCAGTACTTC. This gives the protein CASSDGRGFHEQYF.

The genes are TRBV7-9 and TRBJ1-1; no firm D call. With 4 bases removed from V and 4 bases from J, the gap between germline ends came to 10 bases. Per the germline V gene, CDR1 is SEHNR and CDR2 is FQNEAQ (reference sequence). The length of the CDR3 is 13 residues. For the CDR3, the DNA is TGTGCCAGCAGCTCGCCTTCCGGCACTGAAGCTTTCTTT. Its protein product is CASSSPSGTEAFF.

Here the CDR3 reads CASSIDRGFYNEQFF. DNA for the CDR3: TGTGCCAGTAGTATTGACAGGGGATTCTACAATGAGCAGTTCTTC. The chain employs TRBV19 and TRBJ2-1; 8 nucleotides match TRBD1. V shed 3 bases, J shed 3 bases, and the junction held 4 bases outside the gene matches. The CDR3 covers 15 residues. Per germline, CDR1 LNHDA and CDR2 SQIVND (reference sequence).

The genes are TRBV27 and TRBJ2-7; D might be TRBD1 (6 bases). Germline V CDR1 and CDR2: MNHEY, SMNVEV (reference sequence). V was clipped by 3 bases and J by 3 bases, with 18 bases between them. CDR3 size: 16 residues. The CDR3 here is CASSFLRGSENYEQYF. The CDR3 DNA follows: TGTGCCAGCAGTTTTCTGAGGGGGTCCGAAAACTACGAGCAGTACTTC.

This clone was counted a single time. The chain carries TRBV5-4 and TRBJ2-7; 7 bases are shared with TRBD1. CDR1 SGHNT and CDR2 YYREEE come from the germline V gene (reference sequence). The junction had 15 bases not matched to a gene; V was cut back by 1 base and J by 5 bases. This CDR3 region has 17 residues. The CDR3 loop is CASSLSGGWPGLDEQYF. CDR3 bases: TGTGCCAGCAGCTTGTCAGGGGGTTGGCCAGGGCTAGACGAGCAGTACTTC.

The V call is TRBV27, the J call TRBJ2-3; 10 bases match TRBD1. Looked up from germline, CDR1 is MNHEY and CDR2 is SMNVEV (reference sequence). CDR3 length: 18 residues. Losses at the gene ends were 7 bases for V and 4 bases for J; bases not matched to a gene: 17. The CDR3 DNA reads TGTGCCAGCAATTTTATAGGGTTTCCGACAGGGGGCGCAGATACGCAGTATTTT. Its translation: CASNFIGFPTGGADTQYF.

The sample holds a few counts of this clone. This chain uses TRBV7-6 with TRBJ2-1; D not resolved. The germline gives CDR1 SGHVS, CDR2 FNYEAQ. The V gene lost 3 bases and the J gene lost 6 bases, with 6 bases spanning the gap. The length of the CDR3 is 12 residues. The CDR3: CASSFGSNEQFF. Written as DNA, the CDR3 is TGTGCCAGCAGCTTCGGTTCCAATGAGCAGTTCTTC.

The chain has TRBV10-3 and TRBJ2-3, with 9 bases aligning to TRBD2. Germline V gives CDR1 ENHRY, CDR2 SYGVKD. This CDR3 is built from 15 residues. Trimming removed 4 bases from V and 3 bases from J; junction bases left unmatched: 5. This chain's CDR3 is CAISVASGVTDTQYF. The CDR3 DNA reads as TGTGCCATCAGTGTGGCTAGCGGGGTAACAGATACGCAGTATTTT.

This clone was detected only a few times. Written as DNA, the CDR3 is TGTGCCAGTAGTATAGGGCAGGGGCTGAGGAATGAGCAGTTCTTC. This gives the protein CASSIGQGLRNEQFF. The chain recombines TRBV19 with TRBJ2-1; possibly TRBD1 for D (6 bases). Deletions cut 1 base from V and 7 bases from J, with 14 bases between. The CDR3 consists of 15 residues. Germline V gene sequence: CDR1 LNHDA, CDR2 SQIVND (reference sequence). Together with reference TRBV19 and TRBJ2-1, the CDR3 gives the full variable domain: DGGITQSPKYLFRKEGQNVTLSCEQNLNHDAMYWYRQDPGQGLRLIYYSQIVNDFQKGDIAEGYSVSREKKESFPLTVTSAQKNPTAFYLCASSIGQGLRNEQFFGPGTRLTVL.

Here the CDR3 DNA reads TGCGCCAGCAGCCAATGGCAGGGAACTCGCGAGCAGTACTTC. Its protein is CASSQWQGTREQYF. V and J are TRBV4-1 and TRBJ2-7, with TRBD1 as a possible D gene (5 bases). The CDR3 has 14 residues. The germline V gene encodes CDR1 MGHRA and CDR2 YSYEKL. V gave up 2 bases and J gave up 6 bases, with 14 bases separating them.

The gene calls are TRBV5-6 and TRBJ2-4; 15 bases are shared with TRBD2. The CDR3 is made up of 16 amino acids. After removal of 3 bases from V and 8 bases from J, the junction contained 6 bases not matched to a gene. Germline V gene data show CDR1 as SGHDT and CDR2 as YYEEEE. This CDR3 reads CASSWGLAGGRDIQYF. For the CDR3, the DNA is TGTGCCAGCAGCTGGGGACTAGCGGGAGGTAGGGACATTCAGTACTTC.

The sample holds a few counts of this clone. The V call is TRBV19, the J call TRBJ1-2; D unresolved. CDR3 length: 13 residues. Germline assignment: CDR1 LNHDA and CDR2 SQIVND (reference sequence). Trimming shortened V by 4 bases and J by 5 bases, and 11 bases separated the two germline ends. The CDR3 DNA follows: TGTGCCAGTAGTACACAGCTCCTATATGGCTACACCTTC. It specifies CASSTQLLYGYTF.

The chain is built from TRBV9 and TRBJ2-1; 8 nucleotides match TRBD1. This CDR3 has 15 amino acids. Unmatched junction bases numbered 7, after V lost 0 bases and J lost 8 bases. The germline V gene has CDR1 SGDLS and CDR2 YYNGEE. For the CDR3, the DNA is TGTGCCAGCAGCGTAGGGGACAGGCACGTCCATGAGCAGTTCTTC. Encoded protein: CASSVGDRHVHEQFF.

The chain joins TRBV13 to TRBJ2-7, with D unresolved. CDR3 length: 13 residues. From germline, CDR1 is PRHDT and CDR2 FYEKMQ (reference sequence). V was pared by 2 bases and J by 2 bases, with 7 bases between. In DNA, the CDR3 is TGTGCCAGCAGCTTACAGGATACCTACGAGCAGTACTTC. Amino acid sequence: CASSLQDTYEQYF.

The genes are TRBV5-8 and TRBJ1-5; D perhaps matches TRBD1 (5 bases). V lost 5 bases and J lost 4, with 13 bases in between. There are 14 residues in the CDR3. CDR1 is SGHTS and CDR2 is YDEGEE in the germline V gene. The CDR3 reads CASSSGRGNQPQHF. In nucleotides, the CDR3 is TGTGCCAGCAGTTCCGGACGGGGGAATCAGCCCCAGCATTTT.

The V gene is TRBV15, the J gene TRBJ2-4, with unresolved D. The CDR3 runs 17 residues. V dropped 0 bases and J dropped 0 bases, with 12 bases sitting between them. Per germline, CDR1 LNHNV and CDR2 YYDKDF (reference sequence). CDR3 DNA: TGTGCCACCAGCAGAGAAACCAGGAAACTAGCCAAAAACATTCAGTACTTC. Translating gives CATSRETRKLAKNIQYF.

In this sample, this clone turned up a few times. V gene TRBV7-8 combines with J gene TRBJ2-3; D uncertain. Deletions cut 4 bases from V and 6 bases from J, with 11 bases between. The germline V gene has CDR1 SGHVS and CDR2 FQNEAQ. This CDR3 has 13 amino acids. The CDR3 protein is CASSSPLADTQYF. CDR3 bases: TGTGCCAGCAGCTCCCCCCTCGCGGATACGCAGTATTTT.

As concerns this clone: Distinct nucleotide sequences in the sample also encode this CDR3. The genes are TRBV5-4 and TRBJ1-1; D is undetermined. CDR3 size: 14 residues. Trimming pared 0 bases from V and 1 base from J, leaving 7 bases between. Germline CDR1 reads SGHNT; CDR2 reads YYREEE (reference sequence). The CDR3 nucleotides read TGTGCCAGCAGCTTGGCGGCGGGGAACACTGAAGCTTTCTTT. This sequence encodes CASSLAAGNTEAFF.

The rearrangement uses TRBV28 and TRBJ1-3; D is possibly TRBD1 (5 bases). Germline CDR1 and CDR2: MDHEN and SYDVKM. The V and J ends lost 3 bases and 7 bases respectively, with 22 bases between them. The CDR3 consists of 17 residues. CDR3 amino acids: CASSFNGGLLTGNTIYF. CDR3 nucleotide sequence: TGTGCCAGCAGTTTCAATGGGGGACTCCTAACGGGGAACACCATATATTTT.

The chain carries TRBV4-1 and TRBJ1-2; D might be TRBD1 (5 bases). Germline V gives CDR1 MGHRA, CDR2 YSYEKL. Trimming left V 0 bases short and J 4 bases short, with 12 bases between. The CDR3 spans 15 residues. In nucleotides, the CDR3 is TGCGCCAGCAGCCAAGATGGTGGAGGGGCCTATGGCTACACCTTC. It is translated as CASSQDGGGAYGYTF.

In nucleotides, the CDR3 is TGTGCCAGCAGTTTAGGGAGATCGAACACTGAAGCTTTCTTT. Translation: CASSLGRSNTEAFF. The chain employs TRBV27 and TRBJ1-1, with D uncertain. Germline V gene lookup returns CDR1 MNHEY and CDR2 SMNVEV (reference sequence). The CDR3 runs 14 residues. V shed 2 bases and J shed 1 base, with 8 bases lying between them.

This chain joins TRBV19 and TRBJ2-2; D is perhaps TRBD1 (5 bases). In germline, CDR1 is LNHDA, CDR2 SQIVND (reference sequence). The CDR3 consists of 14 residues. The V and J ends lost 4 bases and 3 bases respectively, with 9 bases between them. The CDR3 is CASSRTTYTGELFF. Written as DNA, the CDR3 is TGTGCCAGTAGTAGGACAACTTACACCGGGGAGCTGTTTTTT.